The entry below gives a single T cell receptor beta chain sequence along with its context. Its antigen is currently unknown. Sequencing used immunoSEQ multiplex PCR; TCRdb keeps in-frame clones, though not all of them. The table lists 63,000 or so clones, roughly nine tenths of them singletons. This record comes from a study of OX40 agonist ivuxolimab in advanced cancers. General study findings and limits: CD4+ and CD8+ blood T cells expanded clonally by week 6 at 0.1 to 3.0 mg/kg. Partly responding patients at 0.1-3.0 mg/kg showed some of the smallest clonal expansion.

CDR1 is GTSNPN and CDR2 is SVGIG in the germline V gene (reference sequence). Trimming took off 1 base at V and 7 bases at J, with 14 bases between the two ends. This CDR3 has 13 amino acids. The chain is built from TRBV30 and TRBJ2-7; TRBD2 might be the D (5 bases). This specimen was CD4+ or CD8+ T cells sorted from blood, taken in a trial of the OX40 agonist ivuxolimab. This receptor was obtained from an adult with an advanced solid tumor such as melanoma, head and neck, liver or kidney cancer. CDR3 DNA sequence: TGTGCCTGGAGTGAACCACCGGGATGGGAGCAGTACTTC. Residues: CAWSEPPGWEQYF.